A selection of T cell receptor beta chains follows, all from one sample in a study of control samples from healthy donors and cancer patients. Measured with immunoSEQ multiplex PCR; TCRdb has only the in-frame clones, and not every one. The sample includes 150,000 to 200,000 clones, roughly nine tenths of them seen just once. Sequencing input: blood. Source of these receptors: a man in his thirties or forties in good health. Both conserved end residues are trimmed from each CDR3. Fields, in order: V gene, J gene, CDR3 protein.

V gene: TRBV6-2/TRBV6-3; J gene: TRBJ1-6; CDR3 protein: ASSYERRSPLH
V gene: TRBV10-3; J gene: TRBJ1-6; CDR3 protein: ASTGTADSPLH
V gene: TRBV4-2; J gene: TRBJ2-3; CDR3 protein: ASSQESPGASVDTQY
V gene: TRBV3-1/TRBV3-2; J gene: TRBJ2-2; CDR3 protein: ASSQNTGTSTGELF
V gene: TRBV9; J gene: TRBJ1-3; CDR3 protein: ASSVDGVHSGNTIY
V gene: TRBV19; J gene: TRBJ1-5; CDR3 protein: ASSIRQNSRFGRSIGNQPQH
V gene: TRBV5-1; J gene: TRBJ1-6; CDR3 protein: ASSTGDGSPLH
V gene: TRBV19; J gene: TRBJ1-5; CDR3 protein: ASSPRKEWSNQPQH
V gene: TRBV7-9; J gene: TRBJ2-3; CDR3 protein: ASSLATRAHPTTDTQY
V gene: TRBV30; J gene: TRBJ1-1; CDR3 protein: AWSTPKVGNTEAF
V gene: TRBV11-2; J gene: TRBJ2-5; CDR3 protein: ASSLLGGQETQY
V gene: TRBV3-1/TRBV3-2; J gene: TRBJ2-1; CDR3 protein: ASSMASGISEQF
V gene: TRBV4-1; J gene: TRBJ2-7; CDR3 protein: ASSQEGGRAREQY
V gene: TRBV28; J gene: TRBJ1-2; CDR3 protein: ASSSNTLSNYGYT
V gene: TRBV21-1; J gene: TRBJ2-2; CDR3 protein: ASGRRNTGELF
V gene: TRBV4-2; J gene: TRBJ2-3; CDR3 protein: ASSRDGTITDTQY
V gene: TRBV28; J gene: TRBJ2-7; CDR3 protein: ASRSTGRLY
V gene: TRBV5-1; J gene: TRBJ2-7; CDR3 protein: ASSNGQGHGEQY
V gene: TRBV18; J gene: TRBJ1-1; CDR3 protein: ASSPMTLNTEAF
V gene: TRBV11-2; J gene: TRBJ1-2; CDR3 protein: ASSPLGQGVYYGYT
V gene: TRBV6-1; J gene: TRBJ1-1; CDR3 protein: ASSESTGMNTEAF
V gene: TRBV27; J gene: TRBJ2-7; CDR3 protein: ASSSAASWYEQY
V gene: TRBV24-1; J gene: TRBJ1-1; CDR3 protein: ATKDGTEAF
V gene: TRBV6-5; J gene: TRBJ1-6; CDR3 protein: ASSYSPDYNSPLH
V gene: TRBV19; J gene: TRBJ2-7; CDR3 protein: ASSVRDGAHEQY
V gene: TRBV3-1/TRBV3-2; J gene: TRBJ2-5; CDR3 protein: ASSQGQRGETQY
V gene: TRBV5-5; J gene: TRBJ2-7; CDR3 protein: ASSQVVAGISYEQY
V gene: TRBV15; J gene: TRBJ1-4; CDR3 protein: ATSRGGSSNEKLF
V gene: TRBV30; J gene: TRBJ1-2; CDR3 protein: AWSGGNYGYT
V gene: TRBV29-1; J gene: TRBJ1-1; CDR3 protein: SVDSVGGEAF
V gene: TRBV5-6; J gene: TRBJ1-2; CDR3 protein: ASSSSSANYGYT
V gene: TRBV4-2; J gene: TRBJ2-7; CDR3 protein: ASSQDSPRKNYEQY
V gene: TRBV11-2; J gene: TRBJ1-2; CDR3 protein: ASSWDYYGYT
V gene: TRBV7-6; J gene: TRBJ2-7; CDR3 protein: ASSQLAGESYEQY
V gene: TRBV7-9; J gene: TRBJ1-1; CDR3 protein: ASSLERGFDEAF
V gene: TRBV5-1; J gene: TRBJ1-1; CDR3 protein: ASSLETGRTEAF
V gene: TRBV30; J gene: TRBJ2-1; CDR3 protein: AWSVRARTGNEQF
V gene: TRBV11-2; J gene: TRBJ2-7; CDR3 protein: ASSPTGNEQY
V gene: TRBV28; J gene: TRBJ1-5; CDR3 protein: ASIGGADQPQH
V gene: TRBV27; J gene: TRBJ2-7; CDR3 protein: ASSPLGTGDAEQY
V gene: TRBV5-6; J gene: TRBJ2-1; CDR3 protein: ASSLLQGFPYNEQF
V gene: TRBV2; J gene: TRBJ1-1; CDR3 protein: ASPRGAEAF